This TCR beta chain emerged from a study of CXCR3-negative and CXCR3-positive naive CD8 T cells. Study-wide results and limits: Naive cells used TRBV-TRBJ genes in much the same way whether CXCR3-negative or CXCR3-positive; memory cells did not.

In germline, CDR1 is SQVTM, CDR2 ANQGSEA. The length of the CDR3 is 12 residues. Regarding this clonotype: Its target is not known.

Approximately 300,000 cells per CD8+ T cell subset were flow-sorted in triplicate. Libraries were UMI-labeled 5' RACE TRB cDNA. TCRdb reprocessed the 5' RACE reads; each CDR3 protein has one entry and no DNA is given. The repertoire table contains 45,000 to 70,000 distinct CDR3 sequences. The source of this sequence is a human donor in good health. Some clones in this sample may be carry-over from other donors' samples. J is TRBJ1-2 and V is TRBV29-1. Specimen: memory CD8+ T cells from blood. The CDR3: CSVEELGWGYTF.